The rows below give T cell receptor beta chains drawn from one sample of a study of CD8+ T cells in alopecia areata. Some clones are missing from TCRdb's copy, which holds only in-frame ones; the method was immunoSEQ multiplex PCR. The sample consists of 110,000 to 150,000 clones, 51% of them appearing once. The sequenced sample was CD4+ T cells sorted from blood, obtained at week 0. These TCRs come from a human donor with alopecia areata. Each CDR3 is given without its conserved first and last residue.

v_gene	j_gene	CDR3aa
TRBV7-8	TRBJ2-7	ASSGGTPGRDEQY
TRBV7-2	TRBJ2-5	ASSNQETQY
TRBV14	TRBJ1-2	ASSQDWGRLGGYT
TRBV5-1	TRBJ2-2	ASSLGWDRGNTGELF
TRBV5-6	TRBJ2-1	ASSFQDLNEQF
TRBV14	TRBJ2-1	ASSPRTSSYNEQF
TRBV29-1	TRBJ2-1	SVEPGGNEQF
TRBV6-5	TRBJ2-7	ASSSLPSGPYEQY
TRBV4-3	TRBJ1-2	ASSPGTGDGYT
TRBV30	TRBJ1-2	AWSVQGGTGYT
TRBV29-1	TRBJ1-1	STARGPGTEAF
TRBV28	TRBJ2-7	ASSLLGGRGNEQY
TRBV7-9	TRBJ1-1	ASSLTGMGTEAF
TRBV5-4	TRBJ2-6	ASSRTGYAGANVLT
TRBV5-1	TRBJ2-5	ASSLGQGGETQY
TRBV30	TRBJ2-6	AWSFPGANVLT
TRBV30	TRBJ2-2	ASRPGLAGGTGELF
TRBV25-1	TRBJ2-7	AIRHPTGAHEQY
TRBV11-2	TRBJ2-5	ASSFDGGRIETQY
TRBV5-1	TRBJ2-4	ASSLDTGTGNIQY
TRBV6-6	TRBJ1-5	ASITGVGNQPQH
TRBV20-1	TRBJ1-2	SAGRDNGYT